These T cell receptor beta chains were read from a single sample in a study of PD-1 blockade in classical Hodgkin lymphoma. The assay was immunoSEQ multiplex PCR, and TCRdb's table has in-frame clones only and misses some. The data hold roughly 60,000 clones, with about 88% observed a single time. Sequences were derived from peripheral blood mononuclear cells (PBMCs), sampled before the second cycle of nivolumab. These receptors were obtained from a human donor with classical Hodgkin lymphoma. Both conserved end residues are part of each CDR3. Each record gives: clone size, D gene, V gene, J gene, CDR3 protein, CDR3 DNA. D genes are given only for firm matches. Size is omitted from some rows. Given values are once, few, many or a class for expanded clones.

>-|-|TRBV5-1|TRBJ2-7
CASSDVYEQYF
TGCGCCAGCAGTGATGTCTACGAGCAGTACTTC
>-|-|TRBV5-1|TRBJ2-6
CASSLGDSGANVLTF
TGCGCCAGCAGCTTGGGCGACTCTGGGGCCAACGTCCTGACTTTC
>-|-|TRBV18|TRBJ1-1
CASSPQGNTEAFF
TGTGCCAGCTCACCACAGGGGAACACTGAAGCTTTCTTT
>-|TRBD1|TRBV7-8|TRBJ1-2
CASSLEWTGDYGYTF
TGTGCCAGCAGCTTAGAGTGGACAGGGGACTATGGCTACACCTTC
>-|-|TRBV5-4|TRBJ2-1
CASSLGGAWNEQFF
TGTGCCAGCAGCTTGGGAGGGGCGTGGAATGAGCAGTTCTTC
>-|-|TRBV5-1|TRBJ1-1
CASSLRENTEAFF
TGCGCCAGCAGCTTAAGGGAGAACACTGAAGCTTTCTTT
>-|-|TRBV7-9|TRBJ2-1
CASGQGLALEQFF
TGTGCCAGCGGACAGGGACTAGCCCTTGAGCAGTTCTTC
>-|-|TRBV7-9|TRBJ2-3
CASSPDTDTQYF
TGTGCCAGCAGCCCGGACACAGATACGCAGTATTTT
>-|TRBD1|TRBV5-1|TRBJ2-3
CASSLQGTTDTQYF
TGCGCCAGCAGCTTACAGGGGACCACAGATACGCAGTATTTT
>once|-|TRBV6-1|TRBJ2-7
CASSEKGGGPYEQYF
TGTGCCAGCAGTGAAAAGGGGGGGGGCCCCTACGAGCAGTACTTC
>-|-|TRBV9|TRBJ2-3
CASSVVGDSRTDTQYF
TGTGCCAGCAGCGTAGTAGGCGACAGCCGCACAGATACGCAGTATTTT
>-|TRBD1|TRBV6-1|TRBJ1-5
CASSGGDRVGQPQHF
TGTGCCAGCAGTGGGGGCGACAGGGTAGGACAGCCCCAGCATTTT
>-|-|TRBV5-1|TRBJ2-2
CASSLVGEVTGELFF
TGCGCCAGCAGCTTGGTCGGGGAGGTCACCGGGGAGCTGTTTTTT
>-|-|TRBV11-3|TRBJ1-1
CASSKGMNTEAFF
TGTGCCAGCAGCAAGGGTATGAACACTGAAGCTTTCTTT
>-|-|TRBV6-1|TRBJ2-2
CASSAGTSAGELFF
TGTGCCAGCAGTGCCGGGACAAGTGCCGGGGAGCTGTTTTTT
>once|TRBD2|TRBV5-1|TRBJ2-5
CASSPTQSSGQETQYF
TGCGCCAGCAGCCCGACCCAATCTAGCGGGCAAGAGACCCAGTACTTC
>-|-|TRBV7-9|TRBJ1-3
CASSPQGVGNTIYF
TGTGCCAGCAGCCCCCAGGGCGTCGGAAACACCATATATTTT
>-|TRBD1|TRBV5-4|TRBJ1-1
CASSLRTGTNTEAFF
TGTGCCAGCAGCTTGAGGACAGGGACTAACACTGAAGCTTTCTTT
>once|TRBD1|TRBV5-1|TRBJ1-4
CASSVTGGAGEKLFF
TGCGCCAGCAGCGTCACAGGGGGCGCGGGTGAAAAACTGTTTTTT
>-|TRBD2|TRBV5-1|TRBJ2-5
CASSPGGEVETQYF
TGCGCCAGCAGCCCCGGGGGGGAAGTGGAGACCCAGTACTTC
>-|TRBD2|TRBV28|TRBJ2-3
CASRFSGGGLTDTQYF
TGTGCCAGCAGGTTTAGCGGGGGGGGCCTCACAGATACGCAGTATTTT
>-|TRBD1|TRBV6-6|TRBJ2-4
CATFPGQGSPKNIQYF
TGTGCCACCTTTCCGGGACAGGGGTCACCCAAAAACATTCAGTACTTC
>once|-|TRBV5-1|TRBJ1-4
CASSLGRAGEKLFF
TGCGCCAGCAGCTTGGGGAGGGCGGGTGAAAAACTGTTTTTT
>-|-|TRBV5-1|TRBJ1-5
CASGYGVGEPQHF
TGCGCCAGCGGGTATGGGGTTGGGGAGCCCCAGCATTTT
>-|-|TRBV5-1|TRBJ2-3
CASSLAPGVTDTQYF
TGCGCCAGCAGCTTGGCTCCGGGGGTCACAGATACGCAGTATTTT
>-|-|TRBV25-1|TRBJ1-1
CASSELDGRVDTEAFF
TGTGCCAGCAGTGAATTAGATGGCAGGGTCGACACTGAAGCTTTCTTT
>-|-|TRBV19|TRBJ2-1
CASSTARGRGRYNEQFF
TGTGCCAGTAGTACCGCCAGGGGACGGGGGAGATACAATGAGCAGTTCTTC
>few|-|TRBV7-6|TRBJ1-5
CASSLVQGGQPQHF
TGTGCCAGCAGCCTTGTACAGGGCGGACAGCCCCAGCATTTT
>-|-|TRBV29-1|TRBJ2-2
CSVEEDGWSGELFF
TGCAGCGTTGAAGAAGACGGGTGGTCCGGGGAGCTGTTTTTT
>-|TRBD2|TRBV4-1|TRBJ2-7
CASSQDIQLAGYSYEQYF
TGCGCCAGCAGCCAAGATATTCAACTAGCGGGGTACTCCTACGAGCAGTACTTC
>-|-|TRBV7-9|TRBJ1-6
CASSLEGGSPLHF
TGTGCCAGCAGCTTAGAGGGCGGTTCACCCCTCCACTTT
>-|TRBD2|TRBV6-6|TRBJ2-2
CASCGTSVFGELFF
TGTGCCAGCTGCGGGACTAGCGTTTTCGGGGAGCTGTTTTTT
>-|TRBD2|TRBV7-9|TRBJ2-7
CASSLERGYYEQYF
TGTGCCAGCAGCTTGGAGCGGGGGTACTACGAGCAGTACTTC
>-|-|TRBV5-1|TRBJ1-3
CASSLEHSGNTIYF
TGCGCCAGCAGCTTGGAGCACTCTGGAAACACCATATATTTT
>-|TRBD1|TRBV6-5|TRBJ1-5
CASSRQGAQPQHF
TGTGCCAGCAGCCGACAGGGGGCTCAGCCCCAGCATTTT
>-|TRBD2|TRBV5-1|TRBJ2-3
CASSLTSGGLGDTQYF
TGCGCCAGCAGCTTGACAAGCGGGGGGCTCGGAGATACGCAGTATTTT
>-|-|TRBV2|TRBJ1-5
CASQGIFIDQPQHF
TGTGCCAGTCAGGGCATCTTTATTGATCAGCCCCAGCATTTT
>-|-|TRBV6-5|TRBJ2-6
CASRTGRSGANVLTF
TGTGCCAGCCGGACGGGGAGGTCTGGGGCCAACGTCCTGACTTTC
>few|-|TRBV9|TRBJ2-7
CASSVSWRGDEQYF
TGTGCCAGCAGCGTATCCTGGCGGGGCGACGAGCAGTACTTC
>-|TRBD1|TRBV7-9|TRBJ2-7
CASSFRDRGYEQYF
TGTGCCAGCAGCTTCCGGGACAGGGGCTACGAGCAGTACTTC
>-|-|TRBV27|TRBJ1-5
CASSLDRNQPQHF
TGTGCCAGCAGTTTAGACAGAAATCAGCCCCAGCATTTT
>-|TRBD2|TRBV2|TRBJ2-1
CASKGGGGEQFF
TGTGCCAGCAAGGGCGGGGGGGGTGAGCAGTTCTTC
>-|-|TRBV6-4|TRBJ2-1
CASSDSSAGPNEQFF
TGTGCCAGCAGTGACTCGTCGGCAGGCCCTAATGAGCAGTTCTTC
>-|TRBD2|TRBV5-4|TRBJ2-1
CASSGTGTSGGADYNEQFF
TGTGCCAGCAGCGGAACCGGGACTAGCGGGGGAGCTGACTACAATGAGCAGTTCTTC
>once|TRBD1|TRBV28|TRBJ1-5
CASSSNEGQVKKPQHF
TGTGCCAGCAGTTCCAACGAGGGACAGGTGAAAAAGCCCCAGCATTTT
>once|-|TRBV5-1|TRBJ2-5
CASSLAQETQYF
TGCGCCAGCAGCTTGGCCCAAGAGACCCAGTACTTC
>-|TRBD1|TRBV5-1|TRBJ2-2
CASSLGPVGTGGAGELFF
TGCGCCAGCAGCTTAGGGCCTGTCGGGACAGGCGGGGCCGGGGAGCTGTTTTTT